This T cell receptor beta chain is drawn from a study of cytomegalovirus exposure and HLA in healthy donors. Study-level information: The same platform used for the 666 first-cohort repertoires was also used for the 95 to 150 validation repertoires, as a later analysis reported. Notes on the study in general: Clusters of TCRs from the first cohort tended to co-occur in the 100 to 150 validation repertoires (as a later analysis found). The authors listed 150 or so TCR beta chains as cytomegalovirus-associated.

Worth noting for this clone: Its antigen is still unknown.

Trimming shortened V by 6 bases and J by 1 base, and 15 bases separated the two germline ends. The CDR3 is made up of 15 amino acids. Germline assignment: CDR1 MDHEN and CDR2 SYDVKM. The donors were part of the approximately 120-subject validation cohort, which stood apart from the approximately 670-subject first cohort. The protocol was immunoSEQ multiplex PCR, while the TCRdb copy is restricted to in-frame clones and leaves out a portion. This sample has 250,000 to 350,000 clones; around 86% occur once, and the top ten carry more than 0.8%. The clonotype comes from a woman younger than 30 in good health and CMV-seronegative. The chain uses TRBV28 and TRBJ1-1; possibly TRBD1 for D (6 bases). Material for sequencing was PBMCs. The CDR3 loop reads CASSPRQAGNTEAFF. The CDR3 region has the DNA TGTGCCAGCAGCCCTAGACAGGCCGGGAACACTGAAGCTTTCTTT.